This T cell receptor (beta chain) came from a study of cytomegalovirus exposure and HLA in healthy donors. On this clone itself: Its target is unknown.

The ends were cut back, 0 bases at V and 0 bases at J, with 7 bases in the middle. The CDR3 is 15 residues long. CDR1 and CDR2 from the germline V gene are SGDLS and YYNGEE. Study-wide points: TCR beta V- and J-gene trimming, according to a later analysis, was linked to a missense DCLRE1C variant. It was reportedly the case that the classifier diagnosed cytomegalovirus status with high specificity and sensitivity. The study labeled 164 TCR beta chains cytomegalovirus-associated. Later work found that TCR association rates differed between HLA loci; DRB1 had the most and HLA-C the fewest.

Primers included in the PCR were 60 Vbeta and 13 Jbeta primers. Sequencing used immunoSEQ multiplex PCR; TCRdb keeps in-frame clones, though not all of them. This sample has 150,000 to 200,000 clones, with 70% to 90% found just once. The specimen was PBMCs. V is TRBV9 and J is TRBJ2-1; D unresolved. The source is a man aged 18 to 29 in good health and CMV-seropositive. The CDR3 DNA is TGTGCCAGCAGCGTAGACGCCAGCTCCTACAATGAGCAGTTCTTC. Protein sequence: CASSVDASSYNEQFF.